Each of the 13 T cell receptor beta chains below was sequenced from the same sample in a study of blood T cell repertoires in COVID-19. Sequenced by immunoSEQ multiplex PCR; TCRdb stores in-frame clones only, minus some. This table holds more than 95,000 clones, more than 70% found once. The specimen sequenced was peripheral blood. Source of these receptors: a woman older than 75 with COVID-19, enrolled during active disease.

The chain employs TRBV28 and TRBJ1-4, with a weak D call TRBD1 (5 bases). Trimming stripped 1 base from V and 7 bases from J, with 7 bases between. The CDR3 is 13 residues long. CDR1 and CDR2 from the germline V gene are MDHEN and SYDVKM. Here the CDR3 reads CASSLLGAEKLFF. The CDR3 nucleotides read TGTGCCAGCAGTTTATTAGGGGCTGAAAAACTGTTTTTT.

The rearrangement joins TRBV19 to TRBJ2-3, with D possibly TRBD2 on 6 matching bases. V shed 2 bases and J shed 4 bases, with 10 bases lying between them. Germline CDR1 reads LNHDA; CDR2 reads SQIVND (reference sequence). This CDR3 is built from 14 residues. The chain's CDR3 is CASSIRTMADTQYF. The CDR3 region has the DNA TGTGCCAGTAGTATAAGGACTATGGCAGATACGCAGTATTTT.

There are a few counts of this clone. This chain links TRBV19 with TRBJ2-2, with no clear D. Per germline, CDR1 LNHDA and CDR2 SQIVND (reference sequence). Trimming took 5 bases from V and 4 from J, leaving 11 bases between them. The CDR3 has 14 residues. This CDR3 is CASSPSVSTGELFF. The CDR3 DNA reads TGTGCCAGTAGTCCCTCCGTGAGCACCGGGGAGCTGTTTTTT.

The chain is built from TRBV19 and TRBJ1-5; D uncertain. Germline V gene lookup returns CDR1 LNHDA and CDR2 SQIVND (reference sequence). The CDR3 has 13 residues. V lost 10 bases to trimming and J lost 7 bases, with 17 bases between them. DNA for the CDR3: TGTGCCACCTCAATCGCGCTCCGACAGCCCCAGCATTTT. As protein: CATSIALRQPQHF. The complete variable domain, with remaining parts taken from reference TRBV19 and TRBJ1-5, reads DGGITQSPKYLFRKEGQNVTLSCEQNLNHDAMYWYRQDPGQGLRLIYYSQIVNDFQKGDIAEGYSVSREKKESFPLTVTSAQKNPTAFYLCATSIALRQPQHFGDGTRLSIL.

The rearrangement links TRBV19 to TRBJ2-2, with D possibly being TRBD1 (5 bases). Trimming shortened V by 2 bases and J by 11 bases, and 12 bases separated the two germline ends. This CDR3 has 13 amino acids. In germline, CDR1 is LNHDA, CDR2 SQIVND (reference sequence). The CDR3 loop is CASSISGLGELFF. DNA of the CDR3: TGTGCCAGTAGTATATCAGGGCTCGGTGAGCTGTTTTTT.

The CDR3 is CASSLRGSGANVLTF. In DNA form, the CDR3 reads TGTGCCAGCAGCTTACGAGGCTCTGGGGCCAACGTCCTGACTTTC. V gene TRBV28 combines with J gene TRBJ2-6; D is unclear. Germline V gene sequence: CDR1 MDHEN, CDR2 SYDVKM. V lost 6 bases and J 0 bases, leaving 9 bases between the germline ends. CDR3 size: 15 residues.

The rearrangement links TRBV19 to TRBJ2-7; D gene ambiguous. The CDR3 length is 13 residues. Germline values: CDR1 LNHDA, CDR2 SQIVND (reference sequence). V lost 5 bases and J 5 bases, leaving 13 bases between the germline ends. Here the CDR3 reads CASSFPQQHEQYF. CDR3 sequence (DNA): TGTGCCAGTAGTTTCCCCCAACAGCACGAGCAGTACTTC. Based on the CDR3 plus reference TRBV19 and TRBJ2-7, the full variable domain is DGGITQSPKYLFRKEGQNVTLSCEQNLNHDAMYWYRQDPGQGLRLIYYSQIVNDFQKGDIAEGYSVSREKKESFPLTVTSAQKNPTAFYLCASSFPQQHEQYFGPGTRLTVT.

This clone was counted a single time. This chain links TRBV4-3 with TRBJ2-1; D not certain. V was clipped by 0 bases and J by 7 bases, with 13 bases between them. CDR3 length: 15 residues. Germline assignment: CDR1 LGHNA and CDR2 YSLEER. CDR3 sequence: CASSQEPSELNEQFF. CDR3 nucleotides: TGCGCCAGCAGCCAAGAGCCCAGCGAACTGAATGAGCAGTTCTTC.

The chain carries TRBV5-1 and TRBJ2-3, with D possibly matching TRBD1 (5 bases). Trimming cost V 6 bases and J 0 bases, with 8 bases left between them. Germline V gene data show CDR1 as SGHRS and CDR2 as YFSETQ. The CDR3 sequence is 13 residues long. Here the CDR3 DNA reads TGCGCCAGCAACGGACAAAGCACAGATACGCAGTATTTT. Its protein is CASNGQSTDTQYF.

The rearrangement uses TRBV5-4 and TRBJ2-1; TRBD2 is a possible D gene (6 bases). The CDR3 runs 14 residues. Germline V gene lookup returns CDR1 SGHNT and CDR2 YYREEE (reference sequence). V lost 4 bases to trimming and J lost 8 bases, with 16 bases between them. The CDR3 loop reads CASSLSAGRYEQFF. The CDR3 DNA is TGTGCCAGCAGCCTGTCGGCGGGAAGATATGAGCAGTTCTTC.

This rearrangement joins TRBV7-9 to TRBJ2-3; 9 nucleotides agree with TRBD1. Per the germline V gene, CDR1 is SEHNR and CDR2 is FQNEAQ (reference sequence). V gave up 5 bases and J gave up 3 bases; unmatched junction bases: 9. There are 16 residues in the CDR3. The chain's CDR3 is CASSLGQGGGTDTQYF. CDR3 nucleotides: TGTGCCAGCAGCCTGGGACAGGGAGGGGGAACAGATACGCAGTATTTT.

The chain recombines TRBV7-2 with TRBJ2-1, with a weak D call TRBD2 (6 bases). Between the trimmed V and J ends, which lost 4 bases and 6 bases, there was a span of 13 bases. The CDR3 extends over 14 amino acids. The germline gives CDR1 SGHTA, CDR2 FQGNSA. The CDR3 sequence: CASSSPGVFNEQFF. The CDR3 nucleotides read TGTGCCAGCAGCTCCCCGGGAGTGTTCAATGAGCAGTTCTTC.

The V gene is TRBV7-8, the J gene TRBJ2-7; maybe TRBD1 (6 bases). Trimming took 0 bases from V and 2 from J, leaving 20 bases between them. CDR3 length: 18 amino acids. Germline assignment: CDR1 SGHVS and CDR2 FQNEAQ. Here the CDR3 reads CASSLAFTVRGPPYEQYF. The CDR3 region has the DNA TGTGCCAGCAGCTTAGCGTTCACCGTCAGGGGCCCCCCCTACGAGCAGTACTTC.